These 10 T cell receptor beta chains were sequenced from one sample in a study of T cell responses to AZD1222 COVID-19 vaccine. Measured with immunoSEQ multiplex PCR; TCRdb has only the in-frame clones, and not every one. Here the sample spans some 110,000 clones, more than 70% being singletons. Specimen: peripheral blood, collected 28 days after the second AZD1222 dose. Receptors were obtained from an adult who received the AZD1222 COVID-19 vaccine.

This sequence joins TRBV6-2 or TRBV6-3 and TRBJ2-3; 9 bases line up with TRBD2. The length of the CDR3 is 15 residues. V was clipped by 2 bases and J by 6 bases; unmatched bases: 6. Germline-derived CDR1 and CDR2 are MNHEY and SVGEGT. The DNA of the CDR3 is TGTGCCAGCAGTTACGGATTAGCGGGAGTGGATACGCAGTATTTT. Translating gives CASSYGLAGVDTQYF.

This chain connects TRBV5-1 to TRBJ2-5, with 10 nucleotides matching TRBD1. The germline V gene encodes CDR1 SGHRS and CDR2 YFSETQ. The CDR3 loop spans 15 amino acids. J lost 5 bases, V lost 0 bases, and 4 bases had no gene match. The CDR3 bases are TGCGCCAGCAGCTTGGCGACAGGGGGCGCGGAGACCCAGTACTTC. This gives the protein CASSLATGGAETQYF.

Written as DNA, the CDR3 is TGTGCCTGGTCCCGTGGAGGCTTGGCTAACTATGGCTACACCTTC. Protein product: CAWSRGGLANYGYTF. The chain links TRBV30 to TRBJ1-2, with no clear D. The CDR3 runs to 15 residues. Germline V CDR1 and CDR2: GTSNPN, SVGIG (reference sequence). V was cut by 5 bases and J by 0 bases, with 16 bases left in between.

The chain combines TRBV28 with TRBJ1-4, with TRBD1 matching over 9 bases. The V and J ends lost 11 bases and 8 bases, in that order; junction bases with no gene match: 15. Germline values: CDR1 MDHEN, CDR2 SYDVKM. The CDR3 runs 15 residues. CDR3 residues: CAVPKQGAGSEKLFF. For the CDR3, the DNA is TGTGCCGTACCGAAACAGGGGGCAGGAAGCGAAAAACTGTTTTTT. Variable domain in full (rest from reference TRBV28 and TRBJ1-4): DVKVTQSSRYLVKRTGEKVFLECVQDMDHENMFWYRQDPGLGLRLIYFSYDVKMKEKGDIPEGYSVSREKKERFSLILESASTNQTSMYLCAVPKQGAGSEKLFFGSGTQLSVL.

The chain carries TRBV4-2 and TRBJ2-1; D perhaps matches TRBD2 (6 bases). The CDR3 spans 17 residues. Looked up from germline, CDR1 is LGHNA and CDR2 is YNFKEQ. V lost 0 bases to trimming and J lost 6 bases, with 18 bases between them. CDR3 coding DNA: TGTGCCAGCAGCCAAGACGCGGGGACTGGTGGCCTCAATGAGCAGTTCTTC. Its translation: CASSQDAGTGGLNEQFF.

J is TRBJ2-5 and V is TRBV6-5, with D perhaps matching TRBD2 (6 bases). Germline V gives CDR1 MNHEY, CDR2 SVGAGI. Trimming left V 7 bases short and J 5 bases short, with 20 bases between. This CDR3 comprises 15 residues. The CDR3 loop is CASIRSPLRGETQYF. CDR3 in DNA: TGTGCCAGCATCCGCTCCCCCCTTCGGGGGGAGACCCAGTACTTC.

The chain carries TRBV3-1 (or the pseudogene TRBV3-2) and TRBJ2-3; 9 bases match TRBD2. The CDR3 extends over 15 amino acids. CDR1 and CDR2 (germline): LGHDT, YNNKEL (reference sequence). Trimming took 0 bases from V and 6 from J; bases not matched to a gene: 4. CDR3 nucleotide sequence: TGTGCCAGCAGCCAAGATACCGCGGGGGGGGATACGCAGTATTTT. It encodes CASSQDTAGGDTQYF.

This clone has only a few counts. This chain joins TRBV19 and TRBJ2-7, with D perhaps TRBD1 (5 bases). The CDR3 covers 13 residues. Germline loops: CDR1 LNHDA, CDR2 SQIVND (reference sequence). Between the trimmed V and J ends, which lost 2 bases and 6 bases, there was a span of 11 bases. DNA of the CDR3: TGTGCCAGTAGTATAACAGGTTTCATCGAGCAGTACTTC. The encoded protein is CASSITGFIEQYF. The variable domain in full, with the rest retrieved from reference TRBV19 and TRBJ2-7, is DGGITQSPKYLFRKEGQNVTLSCEQNLNHDAMYWYRQDPGQGLRLIYYSQIVNDFQKGDIAEGYSVSREKKESFPLTVTSAQKNPTAFYLCASSITGFIEQYFGPGTRLTVT.

The chain has TRBV6-2 or TRBV6-3 and TRBJ2-1, with TRBD1 identical over 8 bases. This CDR3 contains 17 residues. The V gene's germline CDR1 is MNHEY and CDR2 SVGEGT. V lost 4 bases to trimming and J lost 0 bases; unmatched junction nucleotides: 8. The chain's CDR3 is CASSFPGQEYSYNEQFF. CDR3 coding DNA: TGTGCCAGCAGTTTCCCGGGACAGGAGTACTCCTACAATGAGCAGTTCTTC.

The chain carries TRBV10-3 and TRBJ2-1; TRBD2 matches 12 bases. The V gene end was trimmed by 6 bases and the J gene end by 8 bases; junction bases not matched to a gene: 8. CDR3 length: 15 residues. Germline V gene data show CDR1 as ENHRY and CDR2 as SYGVKD. CDR3 amino acids: CAIRLTSGSFDEQFF. CDR3 coding DNA: TGTGCCATCAGATTGACTAGCGGGAGCTTCGATGAGCAGTTCTTC.